Listed below are T cell receptor beta chains from one sample, sequenced in a study of T cells in Graves' hyperthyroidism and ophthalmopathy. TCRdb re-derived calls from the multiplex PCR reads in MiXCR, one entry per CDR3 protein. The data contain a few hundred thousand distinct CDR3 sequences, 17% of them singletons. The sample taken for sequencing was blood. The receptors here all came from a woman aged 18-29 years with Graves' ophthalmopathy. Both conserved end residues are part of each CDR3. The D gene is left open where the match is weak. The size of a clone is reported for some rows only, either as once, few or many, or as a class for expanded clones.

v_gene	d_gene	j_gene	abundance	CDR3nt	CDR3aa
TRBV9	TRBD1	TRBJ2-7	.	TGTGCCAGCAGCGTAGGGAGCAGGGGGCGGTGGGAGCAGTACTTC	CASSVGSRGRWEQYF
TRBV30	.	TRBJ2-1	many	TGTGCCTGGGCAGTGACGGGCCCGCACTACAATGAGCAGTTCTTC	CAWAVTGPHYNEQFF
TRBV11-2	.	TRBJ2-7	many	TGTGCCAGCAGCCGACCTACAGGGTTCTACGAGCAGTACTTC	CASSRPTGFYEQYF
TRBV30	TRBD1	TRBJ2-5	many	TGTGCCTGGAGTCCGGGGACAGAAATGGAGACCCAGTACTTC	CAWSPGTEMETQYF
TRBV7-8	TRBD1	TRBJ1-5	.	TGTGCCAGCAGCCCGGGGACAGGGGCCCCTACCAATCAGCCCCAGCATTTT	CASSPGTGAPTNQPQHF
TRBV7-9	.	TRBJ2-5	many	TGTGCCAGCAGCTTTACGGGGGAGCAAGAGACCCAGTACTTC	CASSFTGEQETQYF
TRBV28	TRBD2	TRBJ2-5	many	TGTGCCAGCAGTTTAGCGGGAGGGGTCGAGACCCAGTACTTC	CASSLAGGVETQYF
TRBV19	.	TRBJ1-5	many	TGTGCCAGTAGCCGGGGAATTAGCAATCAGCCCCAGCATTTT	CASSRGISNQPQHF
TRBV4-1	.	TRBJ1-2	.	TGCGCCAGCAGCCAAGTGGCTCAGACAAATGGCTACACCTTC	CASSQVAQTNGYTF
TRBV11-3	.	TRBJ2-1	many	TGTGCCAGCAGCTCCTGGGACAATGAGCAGTTCTTC	CASSSWDNEQFF
TRBV9	TRBD2	TRBJ2-1	.	TGTGCCAGCAGCGTAGGACTAGCGGGAGACAGCTCCTACAATGAGCAGTTCTTC	CASSVGLAGDSSYNEQFF
TRBV4-1	.	TRBJ2-2	few	TGCGCCAGCAGCCAAGCCCTTAACACCGGGGAGCTGTTTTTT	CASSQALNTGELFF
TRBV7-9	.	TRBJ1-2	many	TGTGCCAGCAGCTTTGCTCTACGAGGCTACACCTTC	CASSFALRGYTF
TRBV29-1	TRBD1	TRBJ1-1	.	TGCAGCGTTAACCCTGGACAGGGGGCGCAGACTTTCTTT	CSVNPGQGAQTFF
TRBV5-8	.	TRBJ1-4	.	TGTGCCAGCAGCTTGTGGACAGATAATGAAAAACTGTTTTTT	CASSLWTDNEKLFF
TRBV3-1	.	TRBJ2-3	many	TGTGCCAGCAGCCAAGTTATCCGGGGCACAGATACGCAGTATTTT	CASSQVIRGTDTQYF
TRBV6-1	TRBD2	TRBJ2-1	many	TGTGCCAGCAGTACTAGCGGGACTGGTGAGCAGTTCTTC	CASSTSGTGEQFF
TRBV11-2	.	TRBJ2-3	many	TGTGCCAGCGGGGACTCTAACACAGATACGCAGTATTTT	CASGDSNTDTQYF
TRBV7-3	.	TRBJ2-3	.	TGTGCCAGCAGCTTAACCGTCTCTAGCACAGATACGCAGTATTTT	CASSLTVSSTDTQYF
TRBV5-8	.	TRBJ1-5	.	TGTGCCAGCAGCTTGGGGGGGGGACCCAATCAGCCCCAGCATTTT	CASSLGGGPNQPQHF
TRBV7-8	TRBD2	TRBJ2-1	many	TGTGCCAGCAGCGATAGCGGGTTAAACAATGAGCAGTTCTTC	CASSDSGLNNEQFF
TRBV27	.	TRBJ1-1	many	TGTGCCAGCAGTCTAGGCTGGGGATACACTGAAGCTTTCTTT	CASSLGWGYTEAFF
TRBV19	.	TRBJ2-7	.	TGTGCCAGTAGTGCGGGACGGGGCTCCTACGAGCAGTACTTC	CASSAGRGSYEQYF
TRBV3-1	.	TRBJ1-1	many	TGTGCCAGCAGCCAGGGTAAGGACACTGAAGCTTTCTTT	CASSQGKDTEAFF
TRBV12-3/TRBV12-4	TRBD1	TRBJ1-5	few	TGTGCCAGCAGTTTACGGCAGGGGGCCTCCAGGCAGCCCCAGCATTTT	CASSLRQGASRQPQHF
TRBV18	.	TRBJ2-6	few	TGTGCCAGCTCACCGCCGGGTCACTACTCTGGGGCCAACGTCCTGACTTTC	CASSPPGHYSGANVLTF
TRBV7-9	.	TRBJ2-7	many	TGTGCCAGCAGCTTCGTGGATACCTACGAGCAGTACTTC	CASSFVDTYEQYF
TRBV20-1	.	TRBJ1-2	many	TGCAGTGCTAATCTCGCGGCGGCGTATGGCTACACCTTC	CSANLAAAYGYTF
TRBV28	.	TRBJ1-1	many	TGTGCCAGCAGTTTACCTAAAGGCCCGACGGGCACTGAAGCTTTCTTT	CASSLPKGPTGTEAFF
TRBV29-1	TRBD2	TRBJ2-3	many	TGCAGCGCTCTAGGACTAGCGGGAGTCCCAGATACGCAGTATTTT	CSALGLAGVPDTQYF
TRBV2	TRBD2	TRBJ2-1	.	TGTGCCAGCAGTGCGGCTAGCGGGAATCTATACAATGAGCAGTTCTTC	CASSAASGNLYNEQFF
TRBV20-1	.	TRBJ1-1	many	TGCAGTGCTAGAGATCTGAACAGAGAGAACACTGAAGCTTTCTTT	CSARDLNRENTEAFF
TRBV5-1	.	TRBJ2-3	.	TGCGCCAGCAGCTTAGGGGAATCTAGCACATATACGCAGTATTTT	CASSLGESSTYTQYF
TRBV7-2	.	TRBJ2-3	many	TGTGCCAGCAGCTTATTAGGGGCAGATACGCAGTATTTT	CASSLLGADTQYF
TRBV18	.	TRBJ1-3	.	TGTGCCAGCTCACCGGAGCAACCTGGAAACACCATATATTTT	CASSPEQPGNTIYF
TRBV12-3/TRBV12-4	TRBD1	TRBJ2-7	many	TGTGCCAGCAGTGTACCCGGGACAGGGGGGGACGAGCAGTACTTC	CASSVPGTGGDEQYF
TRBV29-1	.	TRBJ2-3	.	TGCAGCGTAGACGGGGAGAACACAGATACGCAGTATTTT	CSVDGENTDTQYF